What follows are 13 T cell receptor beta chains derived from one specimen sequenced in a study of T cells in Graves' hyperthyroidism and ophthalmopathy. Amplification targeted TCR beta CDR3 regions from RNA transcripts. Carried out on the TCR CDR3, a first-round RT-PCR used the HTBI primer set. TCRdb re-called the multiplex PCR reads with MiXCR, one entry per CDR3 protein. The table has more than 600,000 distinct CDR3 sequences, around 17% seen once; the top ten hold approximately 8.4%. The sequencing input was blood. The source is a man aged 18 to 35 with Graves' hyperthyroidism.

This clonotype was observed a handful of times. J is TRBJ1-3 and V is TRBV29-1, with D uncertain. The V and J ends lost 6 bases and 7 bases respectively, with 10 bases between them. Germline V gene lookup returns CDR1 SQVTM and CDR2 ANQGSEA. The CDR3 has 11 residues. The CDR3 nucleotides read TGCAGCGTCCGCGACCTCAACACCATATATTTT. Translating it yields CSVRDLNTIYF.

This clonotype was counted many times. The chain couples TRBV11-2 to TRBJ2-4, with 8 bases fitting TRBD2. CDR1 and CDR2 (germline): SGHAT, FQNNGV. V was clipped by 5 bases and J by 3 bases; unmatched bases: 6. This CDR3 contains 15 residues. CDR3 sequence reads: CASSLRGGFKNIQYF. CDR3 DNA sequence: TGTGCCAGCAGCCTCCGGGGGGGATTCAAAAACATTCAGTACTTC.

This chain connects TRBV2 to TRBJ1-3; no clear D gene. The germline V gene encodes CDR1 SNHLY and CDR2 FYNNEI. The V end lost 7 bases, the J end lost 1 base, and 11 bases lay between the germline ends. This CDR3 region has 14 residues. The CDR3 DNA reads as TGTGCCAGCATTTACAGAGCTTCTGGAAACACCATATATTTT. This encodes CASIYRASGNTIYF.

The CDR3 sequence: CASSVGLAGRLYEQYF. The CDR3 region has the DNA TGTGCCAGCAGTGTGGGACTAGCGGGCAGATTGTACGAGCAGTACTTC. The chain couples TRBV28 to TRBJ2-7, with TRBD2 matching over 12 bases. This CDR3 comprises 16 residues. Looked up from germline, CDR1 is MDHEN and CDR2 is SYDVKM. The ends lost 5 bases at V and 4 bases at J; junction bases unmatched: 9.

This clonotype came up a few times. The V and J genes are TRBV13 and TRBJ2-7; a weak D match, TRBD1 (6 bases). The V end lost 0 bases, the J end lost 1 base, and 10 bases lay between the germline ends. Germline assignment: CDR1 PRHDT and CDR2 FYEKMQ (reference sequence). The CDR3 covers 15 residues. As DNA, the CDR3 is TGTGCCAGCAGCTTAGGAAGAGGGGGTTCCTACGAGCAGTACTTC. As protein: CASSLGRGGSYEQYF.

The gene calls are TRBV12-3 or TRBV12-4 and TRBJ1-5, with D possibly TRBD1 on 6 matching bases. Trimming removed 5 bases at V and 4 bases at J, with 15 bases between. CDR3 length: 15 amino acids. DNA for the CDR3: TGTGCCAGCAGTGGTAACAGGGACTTTAATCAGCCCCAGCATTTT. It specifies CASSGNRDFNQPQHF.

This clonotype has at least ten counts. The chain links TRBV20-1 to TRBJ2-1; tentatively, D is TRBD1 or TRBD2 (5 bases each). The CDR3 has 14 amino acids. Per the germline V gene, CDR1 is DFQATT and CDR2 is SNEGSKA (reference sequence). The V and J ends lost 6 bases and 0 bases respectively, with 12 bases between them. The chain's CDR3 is CSAIPGSSYNEQFF. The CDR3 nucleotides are TGCAGTGCCATTCCAGGGAGCTCCTACAATGAGCAGTTCTTC.

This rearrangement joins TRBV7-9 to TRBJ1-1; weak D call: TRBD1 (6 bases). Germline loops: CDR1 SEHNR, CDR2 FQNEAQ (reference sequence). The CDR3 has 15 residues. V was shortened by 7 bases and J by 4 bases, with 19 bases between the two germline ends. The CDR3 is CASTNRGGPGTEAFF. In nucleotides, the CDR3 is TGTGCCAGCACCAACCGTGGGGGGCCTGGCACTGAAGCTTTCTTT.

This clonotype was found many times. CDR3 DNA sequence: TGTGCCAGCGCGTCTCAAGAGACCCAGTACTTC. As protein: CASASQETQYF. The chain links TRBV2 to TRBJ2-5; D ambiguous. V was clipped by 8 bases and J by 2 bases, with 6 bases between them. Germline V gene sequence: CDR1 SNHLY, CDR2 FYNNEI. The CDR3 consists of 11 residues.

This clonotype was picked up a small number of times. The CDR3 nucleotides read TGCGCCAGCAGCCAAGACCCCTGGCAGGCTCCCTATGGCTACACCTTC. Amino acid sequence: CASSQDPWQAPYGYTF. This chain joins TRBV4-3 and TRBJ1-2; D gene uncertain. The V and J ends lost 0 bases and 4 bases respectively, with 15 bases between them. CDR1 is LGHNA, CDR2 YSLEER, per germline. The CDR3 totals 16 residues.

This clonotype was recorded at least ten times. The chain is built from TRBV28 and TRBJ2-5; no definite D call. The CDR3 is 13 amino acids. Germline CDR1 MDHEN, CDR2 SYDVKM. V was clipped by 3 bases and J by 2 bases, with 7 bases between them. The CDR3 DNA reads TGTGCCAGCAGTTTTGGCCGACAAGAGACCCAGTACTTC. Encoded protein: CASSFGRQETQYF.

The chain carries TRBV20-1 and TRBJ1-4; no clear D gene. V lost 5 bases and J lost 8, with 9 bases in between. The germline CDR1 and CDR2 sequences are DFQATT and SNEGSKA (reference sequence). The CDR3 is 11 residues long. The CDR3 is CSAPFYEKLFF. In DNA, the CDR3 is TGCAGTGCTCCATTCTACGAAAAACTGTTTTTT.

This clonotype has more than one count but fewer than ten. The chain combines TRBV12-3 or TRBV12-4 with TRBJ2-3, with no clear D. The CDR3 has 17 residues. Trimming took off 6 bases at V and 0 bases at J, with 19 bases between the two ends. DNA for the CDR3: TGTGCCAGCAGCTTCGTTTTCTCCCGATCTAGCACAGATACGCAGTATTTT. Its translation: CASSFVFSRSSTDTQYF.